This T cell receptor beta chain emerged from a study of T cells in Graves' hyperthyroidism and ophthalmopathy. Overall study findings and caveats: Among clonotypes expanded in thyroid above 0.001, most were also found in blood.

Among ophthalmopathy patients, the Clinical Activity Score reached at least 3, the NOSPECS grade reached at least 4, and duration remained under 3 months. A patient was excluded if there was uncontrolled infection, other autoimmune disease, pregnancy or lactation. CDR3 length: 13 amino acids. Germline V gives CDR1 SGHRS, CDR2 YFSETQ. Trimming removed 0 bases at V and 5 bases at J, with 5 bases between. RNA transcripts yielded amplified TCR beta CDR3 regions. HTBI primers were used for first-round RT-PCR of the TCR CDR3. Each CDR3 protein gets one entry after TCRdb re-called the multiplex PCR reads with MiXCR. The data show 250,000 to 300,000 distinct CDR3 sequences, roughly 18% seen once. This clonotype was detected only a few times. Its matching antigen is unknown.

The source of this sequence is a man aged 50-59 years with Graves' ophthalmopathy. Sample: blood. The rearrangement joins TRBV5-1 to TRBJ1-4; D is undetermined. CDR3 DNA: TGCGCCAGCAGCTTGGAACGGAATGAAAAACTGTTTTTT. This sequence encodes CASSLERNEKLFF.